These T cell receptor beta chains were read from a single sample in a study of blood T cell repertoires in COVID-19. Using immunoSEQ multiplex PCR, the repertoire was profiled, and TCRdb retains in-frame clones only, with some absent. This table has about 75,000 clones, roughly 90% appearing once. Sample: peripheral blood. The receptor source for this set is a human donor in a cohort sampled during active COVID-19. CDR3s include the opening cysteine and the closing phenylalanine or tryptophan. The order of the fields is clone size, V gene, J gene, D gene, CDR3 protein, CDR3 DNA. A D gene is named only where the DNA matches it firmly. Size tells how often a clone was seen (once, few, many) or the class of an expanded clone, and some rows leave it out.

NA	TRBV19	TRBJ1-4	NA	CASSNRVSNEKLFF	TGTGCCAGTAGCAACAGGGTGTCTAATGAAAAACTGTTTTTT
once	TRBV12-5	TRBJ2-1	TRBD2	CASGLAGGPGNEQFF	TGTGCTAGTGGCCTAGCGGGGGGCCCCGGGAATGAGCAGTTCTTC
NA	TRBV24-1	TRBJ2-3	NA	CATAGGRGQPTDTQYF	TGTGCCACCGCCGGCGGGCGGGGGCAGCCCACAGATACGCAGTATTTT
NA	TRBV28	TRBJ1-5	TRBD1	CASSSGQAVGQPQHF	TGTGCCAGCAGTTCCGGACAGGCCGTCGGTCAGCCCCAGCATTTT
few	TRBV27	TRBJ2-2	NA	CASSLVTSTTGELFF	TGTGCCAGCAGTTTAGTCACTAGCACAACCGGGGAGCTGTTTTTT
NA	TRBV18	TRBJ2-3	TRBD2	CASSPSAGGREDTQYF	TGTGCCAGCTCACCTTCAGCGGGGGGACGCGAAGATACGCAGTATTTT
NA	TRBV27	TRBJ1-1	NA	CASPRASTEAFF	TGTGCCAGCCCAAGAGCGAGCACTGAAGCTTTCTTT
NA	TRBV9	TRBJ2-4	TRBD2	CASSVADSGGYIQYF	TGTGCCAGCAGCGTAGCTGATAGCGGGGGTTACATTCAGTACTTC
NA	TRBV18	TRBJ2-3	TRBD1	CASSGTGGFTDTQYF	TGTGCCAGCTCAGGGACAGGAGGCTTCACAGATACGCAGTATTTT
NA	TRBV19	TRBJ2-1	TRBD1	CASSLGQGLEQFF	TGTGCCAGTAGTCTCGGACAGGGTCTCGAGCAGTTCTTC
few	TRBV10-3	TRBJ2-7	TRBD2	CAIKGTSGTYEQYF	TGTGCCATCAAGGGTACTAGCGGGACCTACGAGCAGTACTTC
NA	TRBV10-3	TRBJ1-1	NA	CATRGGIDPMNTEAFF	TGTGCCACCCGCGGAGGAATTGACCCTATGAACACTGAAGCTTTCTTT
NA	TRBV28	TRBJ2-7	TRBD2	CASIGRGVFYEQYF	TGTGCCAGCATTGGGAGGGGCGTCTTTTACGAGCAGTACTTC